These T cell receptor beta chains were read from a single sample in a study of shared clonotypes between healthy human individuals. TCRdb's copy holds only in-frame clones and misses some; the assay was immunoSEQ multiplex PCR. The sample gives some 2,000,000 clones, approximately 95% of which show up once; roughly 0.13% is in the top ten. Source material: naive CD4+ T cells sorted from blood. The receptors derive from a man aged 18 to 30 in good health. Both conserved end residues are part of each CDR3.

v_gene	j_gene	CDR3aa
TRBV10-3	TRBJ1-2	CAISELTGGSYGYTF
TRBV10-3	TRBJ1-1	CAISEYVGNTEAFF
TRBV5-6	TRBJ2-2	CASSLVPDSSGELFF
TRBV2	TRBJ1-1	CASRSTGTGNTEAFF
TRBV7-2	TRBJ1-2	CASSTPPGVSYGYTF
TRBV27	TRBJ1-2	CASSSTPGAGNYGYTF
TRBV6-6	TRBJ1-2	CASSYFLDDGYTF
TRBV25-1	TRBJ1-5	CASSEWLDRGPGQPQHF
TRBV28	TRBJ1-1	CASSLPTSVNTEAFF
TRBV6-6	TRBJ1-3	CASTTGQTGNTIYF
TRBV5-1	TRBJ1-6	CASSQRAAGTNSPLHF
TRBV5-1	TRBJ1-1	CATRTGENTEAFF
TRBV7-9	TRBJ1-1	CASSPPEPLRMNTEAFF
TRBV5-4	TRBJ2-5	CASSLPGSETQYF
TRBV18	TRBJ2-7	CASSPSGSPYEQYF
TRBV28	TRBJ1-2	CAVGPGYGYTF
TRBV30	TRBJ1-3	CAWSFEGSGNTIYF
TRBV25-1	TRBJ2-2	CASSERGTGELFF
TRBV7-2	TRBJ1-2	CASRKGQGDGYTF
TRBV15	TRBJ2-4	CATSRDRAKNIQYF
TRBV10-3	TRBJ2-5	CAISERGGWETQYF
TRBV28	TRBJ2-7	CASSEYHQGTYEQYF
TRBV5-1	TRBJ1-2	CASSLGQPGYGYTF
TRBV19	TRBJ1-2	CASSYQGAAGYGYTF
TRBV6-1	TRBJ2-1	CASSEGGTAYNEQFF
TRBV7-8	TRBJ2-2	CASSSRRGEANTGELFF
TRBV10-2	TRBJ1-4	CASSAGQLNEKLFF
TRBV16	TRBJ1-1	CASSQSHGGAAFF
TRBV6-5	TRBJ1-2	CASRAEANYGYTF
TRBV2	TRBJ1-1	CASSRTGQTEAFF
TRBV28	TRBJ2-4	CASRDPKNIQYF
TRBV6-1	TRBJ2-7	CASSEGLGYSYEQYF
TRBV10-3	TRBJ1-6	CAISASGPTGSPLHF
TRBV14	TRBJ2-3	CASSLRQGYTDTQYF
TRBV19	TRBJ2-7	CASSRTSYEQYF
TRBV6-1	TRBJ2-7	CASSEEQYYEQYF
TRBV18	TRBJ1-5	CASSPSWGASNQPQHF
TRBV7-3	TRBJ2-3	CASSSTGGERPDTQYF